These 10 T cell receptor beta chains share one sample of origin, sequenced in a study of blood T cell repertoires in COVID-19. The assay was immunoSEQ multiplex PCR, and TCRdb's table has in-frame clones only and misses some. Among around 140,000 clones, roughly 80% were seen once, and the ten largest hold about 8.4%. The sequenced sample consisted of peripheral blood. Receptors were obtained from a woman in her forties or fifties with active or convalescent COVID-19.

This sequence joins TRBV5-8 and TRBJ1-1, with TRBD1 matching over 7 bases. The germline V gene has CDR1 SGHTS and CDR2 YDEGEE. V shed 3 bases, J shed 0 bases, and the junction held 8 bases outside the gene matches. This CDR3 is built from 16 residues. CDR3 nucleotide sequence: TGTGCCAGCAGCTGGGCCGGGACAGTGATGAACACTGAAGCTTTCTTT. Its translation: CASSWAGTVMNTEAFF.

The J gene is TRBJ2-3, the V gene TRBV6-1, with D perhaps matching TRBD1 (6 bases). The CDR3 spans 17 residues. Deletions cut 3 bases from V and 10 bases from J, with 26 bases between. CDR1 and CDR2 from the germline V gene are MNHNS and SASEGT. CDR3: CASSDRPGTLPPRAQYF. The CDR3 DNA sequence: TGTGCCAGCAGTGACAGACCCGGGACACTCCCCCCCCGGGCGCAGTATTTT.

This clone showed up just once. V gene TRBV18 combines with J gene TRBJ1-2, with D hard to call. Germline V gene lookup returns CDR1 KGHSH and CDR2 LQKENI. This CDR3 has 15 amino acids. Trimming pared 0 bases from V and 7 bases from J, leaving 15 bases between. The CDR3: CASSPPLGFSSGYTF. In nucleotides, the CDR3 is TGTGCCAGCTCACCACCACTCGGGTTCTCCTCTGGCTACACCTTC.

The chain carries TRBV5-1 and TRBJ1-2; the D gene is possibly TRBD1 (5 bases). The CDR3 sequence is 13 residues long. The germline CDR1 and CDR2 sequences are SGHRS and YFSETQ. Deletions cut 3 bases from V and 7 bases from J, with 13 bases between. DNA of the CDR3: TGCGCCAGCAGCTCGGACGGGAGGGGTGGCTACACCTTC. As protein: CASSSDGRGGYTF.

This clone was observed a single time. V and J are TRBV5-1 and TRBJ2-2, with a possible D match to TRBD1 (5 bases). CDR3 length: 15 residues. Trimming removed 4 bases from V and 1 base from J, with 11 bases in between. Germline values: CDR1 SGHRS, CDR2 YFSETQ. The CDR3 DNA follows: TGCGCCAGCAGCCCCTCCACAGGGAACACCGGGGAGCTGTTTTTT. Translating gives CASSPSTGNTGELFF.

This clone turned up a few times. CDR3 protein: CASSLGQISGNTIYF. DNA for the CDR3: TGTGCCAGCAGCTTAGGCCAAATCTCTGGAAACACCATATATTTT. The chain has TRBV13 and TRBJ1-3; D remains unclear. CDR1 is PRHDT and CDR2 is FYEKMQ in the germline V gene (reference sequence). V was pared by 0 bases and J by 0 bases, with 6 bases between. The CDR3 spans 15 residues. The complete variable domain, with remaining parts taken from reference TRBV13 and TRBJ1-3, reads AAGVIQSPRHLIKEKRETATLKCYPIPRHDTVYWYQQGPGQDPQFLISFYEKMQSDKGSIPDRFSAQQFSDYHSELNMSSLELGDSALYFCASSLGQISGNTIYFGEGSWLTVV.

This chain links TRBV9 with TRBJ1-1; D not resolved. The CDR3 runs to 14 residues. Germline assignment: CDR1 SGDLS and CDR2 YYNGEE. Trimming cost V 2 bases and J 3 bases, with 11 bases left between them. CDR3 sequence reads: CASSVSLGDTEAFF. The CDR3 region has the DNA TGTGCCAGCAGCGTTTCCCTCGGAGACACTGAAGCTTTCTTT.

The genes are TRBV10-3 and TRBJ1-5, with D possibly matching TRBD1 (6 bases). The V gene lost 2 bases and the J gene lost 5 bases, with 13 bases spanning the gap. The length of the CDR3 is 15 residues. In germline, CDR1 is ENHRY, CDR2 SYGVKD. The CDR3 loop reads CAISESSRGDQPQHF. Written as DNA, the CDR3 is TGTGCCATCAGTGAGAGTTCCAGGGGAGATCAGCCCCAGCATTTT.

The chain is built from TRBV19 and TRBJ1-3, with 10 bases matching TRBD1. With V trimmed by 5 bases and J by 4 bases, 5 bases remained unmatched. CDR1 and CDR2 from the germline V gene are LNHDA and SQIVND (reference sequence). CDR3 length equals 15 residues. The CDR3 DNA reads TGTGCCAGTAGTGACAGGGGGCGAAAAGGAAACACCATATATTTT. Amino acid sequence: CASSDRGRKGNTIYF.

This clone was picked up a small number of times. CDR3 sequence: CASSRPGQGLTEAFF. The CDR3 DNA follows: TGTGCCAGTAGTCGACCGGGACAGGGGCTTACTGAAGCTTTCTTT. The chain recombines TRBV19 with TRBJ1-1, with 10 bases aligning to TRBD1. V trimming: 5 bases; J trimming: 5 bases; junction bases outside the gene matches: 8. CDR1 and CDR2 from the germline V gene are LNHDA and SQIVND (reference sequence). The CDR3 totals 15 residues.